These T cell receptor beta chains were read from a single sample in a study of blood T cell repertoires in COVID-19. Here immunoSEQ multiplex PCR was the method, and the copy in TCRdb shows in-frame clones only, minus some. This table has over 150,000 clones, 80% to 90% appearing once. The source material was peripheral blood. Receptors originate from an elderly woman with COVID-19, enrolled during active disease. Each CDR3 is given with its conserved first and last residue. Fields, in order: J gene, V gene, CDR3 protein.

>TRBJ1-5|TRBV6-1
CASSEGRVGNQPQHF
>TRBJ1-2|TRBV29-1
CSATGGRDGYTF
>TRBJ1-1|TRBV5-8
CASSGWTRPLGKEAFF
>TRBJ1-5|TRBV19
CASSIRDYNQPQHF
>TRBJ1-1|TRBV30
CACQRGAFWDTEAFF
>TRBJ1-6|TRBV15
CATSRGRQGNSPLHF
>TRBJ1-2|TRBV5-1
CASSGRDRDSNYGYTF
>TRBJ1-2|TRBV28
CASSHPGVLYGYTF
>TRBJ2-2|TRBV9
CASSAGTGWTGELFF
>TRBJ2-4|TRBV28
CASSILAGGLIQYF
>TRBJ2-1|TRBV9
CASSPRDRRTREQFF
>TRBJ2-2|TRBV7-2
CASSLSGEHGELFF
>TRBJ2-2|TRBV5-1
CASSLTLAGTGELFF
>TRBJ1-6|TRBV18
CASSPGAGDNSPLHF
>TRBJ1-3|TRBV6-5
CASSYESRGNTIYF
>TRBJ1-5|TRBV10-1
CASSEFHRDRGQQPQHF
>TRBJ1-2|TRBV6-2/TRBV6-3
CASSYEGAAYGYTF
>TRBJ2-7|TRBV6-2/TRBV6-3
CASSYAIAGGVSYEQYF
>TRBJ1-4|TRBV2
CASRVAAIRRANEKLFF
>TRBJ2-1|TRBV28
CASSQDSRYNEQFF
>TRBJ1-1|TRBV28
CASTISREDTEAFF
>TRBJ2-1|TRBV3-1/TRBV3-2
CASSQDLRRPYNEQFF
>TRBJ1-2|TRBV4-3
CASSQQGFAYGYTF
>TRBJ2-1|TRBV5-1
CASSLSGLAGNEQFF
>TRBJ2-7|TRBV5-6
CASSKQGTSYEQYF
>TRBJ1-2|TRBV25-1
CASSIRTGKNYGYTF
>TRBJ1-2|TRBV6-1
CASSEAWQGLNYGYTF
>TRBJ1-1|TRBV4-2
CASSQDAGMLNTEAFF
>TRBJ2-2|TRBV7-9
CASSLARGELFF
>TRBJ2-3|TRBV6-5
CASSSGLAMGTDTQYF
>TRBJ1-4|TRBV6-2/TRBV6-3
CASSPHRTGSNEKLFF
>TRBJ1-2|TRBV2
CASRRTGFGYGYTF
>TRBJ1-3|TRBV15
CATSKRQGSGNTIYF
>TRBJ1-5|TRBV19
CASSMRGEVNQPQHF
>TRBJ1-1|TRBV5-1
CASSLVVMNTEAFF
>TRBJ2-2|TRBV5-5
CASSLITSGRGAGELFF
>TRBJ2-2|TRBV5-1
CASRPGSGLNTGELFF
>TRBJ2-7|TRBV18
CASRSTTPDREYEQYF
>TRBJ1-4|TRBV7-9
CASSSSLNEKLFF
>TRBJ1-2|TRBV29-1
CSVWTGDFYGYTF
>TRBJ2-5|TRBV5-1
CASSLARTQYF
>TRBJ2-3|TRBV29-1
CSFEPPLAGGTVAQYF
>TRBJ1-6|TRBV27
CASRPPGGSPLHF
>TRBJ1-2|TRBV9
CASSTPRGRGPGYGYTF
>TRBJ2-3|TRBV5-1
CASRLAGASTDTQYF
>TRBJ1-5|TRBV30
CAWGRTGNQPQHF
>TRBJ2-7|TRBV7-2
CASSFSRVYEQYF
>TRBJ1-2|TRBV3-1/TRBV3-2
CASSQRGISGYTF
>TRBJ1-2|TRBV2
CATGSLGSIYYGYTF
>TRBJ1-4|TRBV5-1
CASSSDRGNEKLFF
>TRBJ2-1|TRBV11-3
CASSLGGSGGADEQFF